This TCR beta chain was obtained from a study of technical replicates of blood from a few donors. This CDR3 is 14 amino acids long. V was clipped by 7 bases and J by 5 bases, with 18 bases between them. Germline CDR1 is SGHRS and CDR2 is YFSETQ. Some clones are missing from TCRdb's copy, which holds only in-frame ones; the method was immunoSEQ multiplex PCR. The sample yields 90,000 or so clones, 85% to 95% seen once. This chain uses TRBV5-1 with TRBJ2-5; possible D gene TRBD2, 6 bases. The sample was T cells isolated from PBMCs. The sequence derives from a human donor in good health. As DNA, the CDR3 is TGCGCCAGCCGAACCGGGACTGCCACGGAGACCCAGTACTTC. Protein sequence: CASRTGTATETQYF. The full variable domain, with the rest looked up from reference TRBV5-1 and TRBJ2-5, is KAGVTQTPRYLIKTRGQQVTLSCSPISGHRSVSWYQQTPGQGLQFLFEYFSETQRNKGNFPGRFSGRQFSNSRSEMNVSTLELGDSALYLCASRTGTATETQYFGPGTRLLVL.